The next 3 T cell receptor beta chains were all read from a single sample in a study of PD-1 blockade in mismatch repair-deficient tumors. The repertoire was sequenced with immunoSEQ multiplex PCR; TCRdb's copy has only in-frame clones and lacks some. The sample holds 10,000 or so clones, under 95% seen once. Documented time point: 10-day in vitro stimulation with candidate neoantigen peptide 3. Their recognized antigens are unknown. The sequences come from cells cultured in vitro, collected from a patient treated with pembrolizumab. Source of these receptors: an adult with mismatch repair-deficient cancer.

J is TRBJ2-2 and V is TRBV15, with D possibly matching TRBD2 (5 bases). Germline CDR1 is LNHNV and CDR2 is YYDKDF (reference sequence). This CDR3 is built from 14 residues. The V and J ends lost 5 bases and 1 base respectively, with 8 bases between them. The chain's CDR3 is CATSWTENTGELFF. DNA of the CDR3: TGTGCCACCAGCTGGACTGAGAACACCGGGGAGCTGTTTTTT.

The CDR3 reads CASSPQAGSTEAFF. The CDR3 nucleotides are TGCGCCAGCAGCCCCCAAGCAGGGTCCACTGAAGCTTTCTTT. The genes are TRBV5-1 and TRBJ1-1; a possible D gene is TRBD1 (5 bases). V lost 4 bases, J lost 4 bases, and 14 bases lay in between. Germline CDR1 is SGHRS and CDR2 is YFSETQ. This CDR3 is built from 14 residues. The full variable domain, completed using reference TRBV5-1 and TRBJ1-1, is KAGVTQTPRYLIKTRGQQVTLSCSPISGHRSVSWYQQTPGQGLQFLFEYFSETQRNKGNFPGRFSGRQFSNSRSEMNVSTLELGDSALYLCASSPQAGSTEAFFGQGTRLTVV.

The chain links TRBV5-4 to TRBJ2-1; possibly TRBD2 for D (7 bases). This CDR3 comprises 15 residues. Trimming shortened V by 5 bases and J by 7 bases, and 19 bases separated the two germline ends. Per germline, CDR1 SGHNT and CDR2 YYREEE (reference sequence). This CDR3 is CASSTGTNPRNEQFF. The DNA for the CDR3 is TGTGCCAGCAGTACAGGGACTAACCCAAGGAATGAGCAGTTCTTC.